This T cell receptor (beta chain) originates from a study of T cell responses to AZD1222 COVID-19 vaccine. Study overall: Second-dose groups at about 4 or about 12 weeks were pooled.

This table comes from immunoSEQ multiplex PCR, and its TCRdb copy is limited to in-frame clones, with some not included. The table lists approximately 110,000 clones, just over 85% of them singletons, with 6% to 8% in the top ten. The CDR3 length is 13 residues. With 8 bases clipped from V and 5 bases from J, the junction kept 4 bases outside the gene matches. Germline values: CDR1 WSHSY, CDR2 SAAADI. This sequence was found in an adult in good health. The chain combines TRBV10-2 with TRBJ2-5; 11 bases are shared with TRBD2. The sequencing here drew on peripheral blood, taken on day 0 of AZD1222 vaccination. CDR3 loop: CASLLAGDETQYF. CDR3 coding DNA: TGCGCCAGCCTACTAGCGGGGGATGAGACCCAGTACTTC.